This T cell receptor (beta chain) was captured by sequencing in a study of technical replicates of blood from a few donors. Sequencing was performed with immunoSEQ multiplex PCR; in TCRdb, only in-frame clones are kept and a portion is missing. Of approximately 95,000 clones listed, roughly 95% are singletons. CDR1 is SNHLY, CDR2 FYNNEI, per germline. The ends were cut back, 8 bases at V and 3 bases at J, with 11 bases in the middle. The CDR3 loop spans 12 amino acids. The chain carries TRBV2 and TRBJ2-7; maybe TRBD1 (6 bases). The TCR was taken from a human donor in good health. Specimen: T cells isolated from PBMCs. CDR3 nucleotide sequence: TGTGCCAGCCAGGGGCCGATCTACGAGCAGTACTTC. The encoded protein is CASQGPIYEQYF.